This TCR beta chain was identified during a study of blood T cell repertoires in COVID-19. Study in general: Acute-phase and convalescent COVID-19 samples originated in the United States, Italy and Spain. Sources were T cells, B-cell-depleted T cells, or PBMCs; the material itself was cDNA or gDNA.

CDR3 length: 15 residues. The V gene lost 5 bases and the J gene lost 1 base, with 13 bases spanning the gap. Germline CDR1 reads MDHEN; CDR2 reads SYDVKM. Per the authors' pipeline: Estimation of nucleated cell counts was performed using reference gene primer amplification. Assay used: immunoSEQ multiplex PCR; TCRdb lists only in-frame clones, some missing. For V, J and clone size, that table is used; D and trimming come from the DNA. The sample contains tens of thousands of clones, nearly 90% of which appear only once. The chain links TRBV28 to TRBJ2-3; D not certain. Material for sequencing was peripheral blood. The sequence derives from a man aged 55-75 years with active or convalescent COVID-19. This CDR3 reads CASSGTPLGTDTQYF. The CDR3, as DNA: TGTGCCAGCAGTGGAACCCCCCTAGGCACAGATACGCAGTATTTT.